The 29 T cell receptor beta chains below come from one sample, sequenced in a study of blood T cells in healthy people across ages. The second PCR ran roughly 7 to 11 cycles with a sample-barcoded 5' primer and J-beta primers. MiXCR was run by TCRdb on the 5' RACE reads, yielding one entry per CDR3 protein. The table has roughly 800,000 distinct CDR3 sequences, about 62% seen once. Sequences were obtained from blood. The receptor set was obtained from a man younger than 40 in good health.

The rearrangement joins TRBV15 to TRBJ2-7; D is unclear. Trimming left V 3 bases short and J 0 bases short, with 9 bases between. CDR1 LNHNV and CDR2 YYDKDF come from the germline V gene (reference sequence). The CDR3 sequence is 14 residues long. CDR3 sequence (DNA): TGTGCCACCAGCAGCGGAGCGAACTCCTACGAGCAGTACTTC. Translated, it gives CATSSGANSYEQYF.

J is TRBJ2-5 and V is TRBV6-2 or TRBV6-3, with a weak D call TRBD2 (6 bases). Germline V gene lookup returns CDR1 MNHEY and CDR2 SVGEGT. With 9 bases removed from V and 1 base from J, the gap between germline ends came to 15 bases. The CDR3 has 14 residues. CDR3: CASRESHGQETQYF. As DNA, the CDR3 is TGTGCCAGTCGGGAGTCCCATGGCCAAGAGACCCAGTACTTC.

V and J are TRBV12-3 or TRBV12-4 and TRBJ2-1; a possible D gene is TRBD2 (5 bases). V lost 5 bases, J lost 4 bases, and 12 bases lay in between. This CDR3 is 14 amino acids long. The chain's CDR3 is CASSGRLQYNEQFF. For the CDR3, the DNA is TGTGCCAGCAGTGGGAGACTACAATACAATGAGCAGTTCTTC.

V is TRBV7-8 and J is TRBJ2-3, with a possible D match to TRBD2 (5 bases). The CDR3 is 16 residues long. Per germline, CDR1 SGHVS and CDR2 FQNEAQ. V was pared by 3 bases and J by 0 bases, with 13 bases between. The CDR3 coding sequence is TGTGCCAGCAGCTTCCAAGGACTTATCAGCACAGATACGCAGTATTTT. Protein sequence: CASSFQGLISTDTQYF.

This clonotype was counted only a few times. The CDR3 DNA reads as TGCAGCGTTGAGGCCCCGAGCTCCTACAATGAGCAGTTCTTC. Translated: CSVEAPSSYNEQFF. This chain connects TRBV29-1 to TRBJ2-1, with D hard to call. The V end lost 3 bases, the J end lost 0 bases, and 9 bases lay between the germline ends. The CDR3 loop spans 14 amino acids. The germline gives CDR1 SQVTM, CDR2 ANQGSEA.

This sequence joins TRBV7-9 and TRBJ2-1; D remains ambiguous. The germline CDR1 and CDR2 sequences are SEHNR and FQNEAQ (reference sequence). The germline V and J ends were trimmed by 5 bases and 4 bases, with 15 bases remaining between them. This CDR3 comprises 15 residues. The CDR3 DNA reads TGTGCCAGCAGCCTCTCTAACCCCACTTACAATGAGCAGTTCTTC. Translated: CASSLSNPTYNEQFF.

The chain combines TRBV18 with TRBJ2-6; no definite D call. This CDR3 spans 15 amino acids. CDR1 KGHSH and CDR2 LQKENI come from the germline V gene. V dropped 7 bases and J dropped 4 bases, with 14 bases sitting between them. The CDR3 sequence: CASLRSVAGANVLTF. CDR3 sequence (DNA): TGTGCCAGCTTGCGGTCGGTGGCAGGGGCCAACGTCCTGACTTTC. Filled out from reference TRBV18 and TRBJ2-6, the complete variable domain reads NAGVMQNPRHLVRRRGQEARLRCSPMKGHSHVYWYRQLPEEGLKFMVYLQKENIIDESGMPKERFSAEFPKEGPSILRIQQVVRGDSAAYFCASLRSVAGANVLTFGAGSRLTVL.

V usage is TRBV28 and J usage is TRBJ2-7, with D possibly TRBD2 on 6 matching bases. The CDR3 has 15 residues. In germline, CDR1 is MDHEN, CDR2 SYDVKM. Trimming stripped 6 bases from V and 2 bases from J, with 17 bases between. The CDR3 DNA reads TGTGCCAGCAGCCCCCGGCGGGACGGCGCCTACGAGCAGTACTTC. Amino acid sequence: CASSPRRDGAYEQYF.

This clonotype was recorded a few times. The chain couples TRBV20-1 to TRBJ2-3; no definite D call. Per the germline V gene, CDR1 is DFQATT and CDR2 is SNEGSKA (reference sequence). V dropped 6 bases and J dropped 3 bases, with 13 bases sitting between them. The CDR3 has 13 amino acids. The CDR3 loop is CSASLAGTDTQYF. Here the CDR3 DNA reads TGCAGTGCCAGCCTGGCCGGGACAGATACGCAGTATTTT.

The rearrangement joins TRBV7-2 to TRBJ2-3; maybe TRBD2 (5 bases). In germline, CDR1 is SGHTA, CDR2 FQGNSA. The ends were cut back, 7 bases at V and 10 bases at J, with 27 bases in the middle. The CDR3 covers 16 residues. In DNA, the CDR3 is TGTGCCAGCAACACCTCCGGCCCGACTGAGGGTTTGTCGCAGTATTTT. Translating gives CASNTSGPTEGLSQYF.

This chain connects TRBV29-1 to TRBJ2-1; D not certain. Trimming removed 6 bases from V and 5 bases from J, with 14 bases in between. The CDR3 totals 13 residues. CDR1 is SQVTM, CDR2 ANQGSEA, per germline. CDR3 sequence (DNA): TGCAGCGTCGCCATGACCACGCACAATGAGCAGTTCTTC. Translating it yields CSVAMTTHNEQFF.

This clonotype was seen many times. The V and J genes are TRBV7-2 and TRBJ1-2; D is perhaps TRBD1 (6 bases). Trimming took off 5 bases at V and 4 bases at J, with 14 bases between the two ends. The germline V gene encodes CDR1 SGHTA and CDR2 FQGNSA. The CDR3 length is 14 residues. In DNA form, the CDR3 reads TGTGCCAGCAGCCTAGTCTCAGGGGCCTATGGCTACACCTTC. This codes for CASSLVSGAYGYTF.

The CDR3 reads CASRHALARGGYGYTF. CDR3 sequence (DNA): TGCGCCAGCAGACACGCGCTCGCGAGGGGCGGCTATGGCTACACCTTC. V gene TRBV5-1 combines with J gene TRBJ1-2, with a possible D match to TRBD1 (5 bases). Trimming shortened V by 5 bases and J by 4 bases, and 21 bases separated the two germline ends. This CDR3 contains 16 residues. Germline V gene lookup returns CDR1 SGHRS and CDR2 YFSETQ.

The chain carries TRBV6-2 or TRBV6-3 and TRBJ1-2; maybe TRBD1 (5 bases). Germline V gene sequence: CDR1 MNHEY, CDR2 SVGEGT. The ends were cut back, 10 bases at V and 7 bases at J, with 19 bases in the middle. There are 13 residues in the CDR3. The CDR3 nucleotides read TGTGCCATTTATCGGGACGGACCTTTTGGCTACACCTTC. Its translation is CAIYRDGPFGYTF.

This sequence joins TRBV4-2 and TRBJ2-1; 11 nucleotides agree with TRBD2. V was clipped by 4 bases and J by 4 bases; unmatched bases: 9. The CDR3 has 17 amino acids. CDR1 and CDR2 from the germline V gene are LGHNA and YNFKEQ. The CDR3 DNA sequence: TGTGCCAGCAGCCCAAGTTCCGGGACTAGCGGTTACAATGAGCAGTTCTTC. Encoded protein: CASSPSSGTSGYNEQFF.

The J gene is TRBJ2-6, the V gene TRBV7-9; D is possibly TRBD1 (6 bases). The V gene's germline CDR1 is SEHNR and CDR2 FQNEAQ (reference sequence). This CDR3 comprises 18 residues. V gave up 4 bases and J gave up 1 base, with 17 bases separating them. In DNA form, the CDR3 reads TGTGCCAGCAGCTGGTCGGGTCAGGGGTCATCTGGGGCCAACGTCCTGACTTTC. Protein sequence: CASSWSGQGSSGANVLTF.

The CDR3 DNA is TGTGCCAGCAGTGATACTAGCGGGGGGGGAACCCAGTACTTC. Its protein is CASSDTSGGGTQYF. V is TRBV2 and J is TRBJ2-5; 13 nucleotides match TRBD2. After removal of 3 bases from V and 8 bases from J, the junction contained 3 bases not matched to a gene. Germline V gene lookup returns CDR1 SNHLY and CDR2 FYNNEI. There are 14 residues in the CDR3.

This rearrangement joins TRBV4-3 to TRBJ1-4; D possibly corresponds to TRBD1 (5 bases). CDR1 and CDR2 from the germline V gene are LGHNA and YSLEER. Trimming cost V 0 bases and J 5 bases, with 19 bases left between them. The CDR3 runs to 18 residues. The CDR3 region has the DNA TGCGCCAGCAGCCAAGACCCAAGGGGTCTTTCCCCGAATGAAAAACTGTTTTTT. Residues: CASSQDPRGLSPNEKLFF.

This clonotype was picked up many times. The chain couples TRBV7-2 to TRBJ2-3, with D hard to call. Trimming left V 5 bases short and J 4 bases short, with 13 bases between. The germline gives CDR1 SGHTA, CDR2 FQGNSA. The length of the CDR3 is 14 residues. The CDR3 nucleotides are TGTGCCAGCAGCACCTACTCCCGTTCAGATACGCAGTATTTT. Its translation: CASSTYSRSDTQYF.

This clonotype occurred once. The rearrangement uses TRBV7-9 and TRBJ1-1; 7 bases line up with TRBD1. The CDR3 has 13 amino acids. The ends lost 4 bases at V and 7 bases at J; junction bases unmatched: 6. Germline V gives CDR1 SEHNR, CDR2 FQNEAQ (reference sequence). The DNA of the CDR3 is TGTGCCAGCAGCTCCCAGGGGGGGGGTGAAGCTTTCTTT. Protein product: CASSSQGGGEAFF.

V gene TRBV5-1 combines with J gene TRBJ2-5; D call uncertain. This CDR3 region has 14 residues. V shed 0 bases and J shed 4 bases, with 10 bases lying between them. Per germline, CDR1 SGHRS and CDR2 YFSETQ. The CDR3 region has the DNA TGCGCCAGCAGCTTGGATGGTAGGTCAGAGACCCAGTACTTC. It translates to CASSLDGRSETQYF.

Only a few counts were recorded for this clonotype. The rearrangement uses TRBV7-2 and TRBJ2-5; 8 positions agree with TRBD1. This CDR3 comprises 14 residues. Germline-derived CDR1 and CDR2 are SGHTA and FQGNSA. The J segment lost 5 bases and the V segment lost 5 bases, leaving 7 bases of the junction unmatched. The CDR3 region is CASSIDRGWETQYF. CDR3 DNA sequence: TGTGCCAGCAGCATTGACAGGGGATGGGAGACCCAGTACTTC. The variable domain in full, completed from reference TRBV7-2 and TRBJ2-5, reads GAGVSQSPSNKVTEKGKDVELRCDPISGHTALYWYRQSLGQGLEFLIYFQGNSAPDKSGLPSDRFSAERTGGSVSTLTIQRTQQEDSAVYLCASSIDRGWETQYFGPGTRLLVL.

This clonotype turned up a few times. The chain joins TRBV28 to TRBJ1-2; 7 bases line up with TRBD1. V was clipped by 4 bases and J by 8 bases; unmatched bases: 16. The CDR3 has 16 amino acids. From germline, CDR1 is MDHEN and CDR2 SYDVKM. In DNA form, the CDR3 reads TGTGCCAGCAGTTCGGGACAGCAGGCTACATTACGGGGCTACACCTTC. Its translation is CASSSGQQATLRGYTF.

This clonotype was seen a handful of times. V gene TRBV6-2 or TRBV6-3 combines with J gene TRBJ2-7, with no clear D. The germline V gene encodes CDR1 MNHEY and CDR2 SVGEGT. CDR3 length: 14 amino acids. Deletions cut 6 bases from V and 0 bases from J, with 12 bases between. The CDR3 reads CASSWTRSSYEQYF. In DNA form, the CDR3 reads TGTGCCAGCAGCTGGACGAGGAGCTCCTACGAGCAGTACTTC.

The rearrangement uses TRBV9 and TRBJ1-4; D is ambiguous. Germline lookup yields CDR1 SGDLS and CDR2 YYNGEE. This CDR3 has 14 amino acids. V was trimmed by 0 bases and J by 0 bases, leaving 3 bases between them. In DNA, the CDR3 is TGTGCCAGCAGCGTAGGGGCAACTAATGAAAAACTGTTTTTT. It codes for CASSVGATNEKLFF.

The V call is TRBV7-2, the J call TRBJ1-2, with 11 bases matching TRBD1. This CDR3 region has 13 residues. Germline V gene sequence: CDR1 SGHTA, CDR2 FQGNSA. V lost 4 bases and J lost 13; bases outside the gene matches: 8. Here the CDR3 reads CASSWLDRGLVTF. CDR3 sequence (DNA): TGTGCCAGCAGCTGGTTGGACAGGGGGCTTGTCACCTTC.

This clonotype appeared a few times. The chain couples TRBV20-1 to TRBJ1-6; tentative D call: TRBD1 (5 bases). The V gene's germline CDR1 is DFQATT and CDR2 SNEGSKA (reference sequence). This CDR3 is 17 amino acids long. Trimming removed 5 bases at V and 2 bases at J, with 19 bases between. CDR3 nucleotide sequence: TGCAGTGCTCAAAACCCAGACCGGGACCCCTATAATTCACCCCTCCACTTT. It codes for CSAQNPDRDPYNSPLHF.

The count of this clonotype is one. The V gene is TRBV12-3 or TRBV12-4, the J gene TRBJ2-3; D is perhaps TRBD1 (6 bases). The CDR3 loop spans 14 amino acids. The V end was cut by 6 bases, the J end by 3 bases, with 13 bases between. CDR3 nucleotides: TGTGCCAGCAGGTGGGACACGCTAACAGATACGCAGTATTTT. Its protein product is CASRWDTLTDTQYF.

The chain couples TRBV7-9 to TRBJ1-4, with a possible D match to TRBD1 (6 bases). Germline assignment: CDR1 SEHNR and CDR2 FQNEAQ (reference sequence). V shed 9 bases and J shed 7 bases, with 21 bases lying between them. The CDR3 extends over 15 amino acids. CDR3 sequence reads: CARSPHPGGAEKLFF. The DNA of the CDR3 is TGTGCCAGGAGCCCCCATCCGGGGGGGGCTGAAAAACTGTTTTTT.